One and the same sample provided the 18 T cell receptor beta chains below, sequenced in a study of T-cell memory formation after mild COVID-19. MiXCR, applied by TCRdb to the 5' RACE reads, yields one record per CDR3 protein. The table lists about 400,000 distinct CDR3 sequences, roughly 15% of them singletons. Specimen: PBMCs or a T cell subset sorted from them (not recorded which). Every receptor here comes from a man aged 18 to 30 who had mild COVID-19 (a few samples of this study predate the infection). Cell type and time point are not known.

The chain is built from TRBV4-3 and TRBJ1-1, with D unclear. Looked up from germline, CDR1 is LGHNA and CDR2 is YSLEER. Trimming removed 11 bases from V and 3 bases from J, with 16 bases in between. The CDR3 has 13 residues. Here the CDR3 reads CAAGRVGYTEAFF. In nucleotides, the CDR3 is TGCGCCGCGGGCCGGGTAGGCTACACTGAAGCTTTCTTT.

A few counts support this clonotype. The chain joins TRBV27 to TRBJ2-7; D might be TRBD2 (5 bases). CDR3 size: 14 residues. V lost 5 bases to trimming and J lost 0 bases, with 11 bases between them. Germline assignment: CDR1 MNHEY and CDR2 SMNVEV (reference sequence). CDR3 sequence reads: CASSANLASYEQYF. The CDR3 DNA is TGTGCCAGCAGTGCAAACCTAGCCTCCTACGAGCAGTACTTC.

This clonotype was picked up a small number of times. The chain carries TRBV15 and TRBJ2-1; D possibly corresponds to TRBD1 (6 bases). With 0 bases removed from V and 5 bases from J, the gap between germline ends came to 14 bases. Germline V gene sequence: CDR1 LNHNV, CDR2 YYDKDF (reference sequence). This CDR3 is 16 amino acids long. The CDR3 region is CATSREADRRHNEQFF. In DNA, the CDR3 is TGTGCCACCAGCAGAGAGGCGGACAGAAGGCACAATGAGCAGTTCTTC.

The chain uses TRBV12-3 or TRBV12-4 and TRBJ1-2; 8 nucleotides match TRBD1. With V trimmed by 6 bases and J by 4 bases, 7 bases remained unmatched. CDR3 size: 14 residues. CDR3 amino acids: CASRIQGGGYGYTF. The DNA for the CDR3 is TGTGCCAGCAGGATACAGGGGGGAGGCTATGGCTACACCTTC.

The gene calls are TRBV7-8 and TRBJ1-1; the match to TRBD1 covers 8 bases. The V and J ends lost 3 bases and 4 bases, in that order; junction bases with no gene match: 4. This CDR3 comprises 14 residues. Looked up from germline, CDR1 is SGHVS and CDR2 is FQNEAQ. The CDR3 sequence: CASSFRTGITEAFF. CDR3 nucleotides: TGTGCCAGCAGCTTTCGGACAGGGATCACTGAAGCTTTCTTT.

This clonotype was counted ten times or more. For the CDR3, the DNA is TGTGCCAGCAGTTCGCCGGGACAGCAAGAGACCCAGTACTTC. It yields the protein CASSSPGQQETQYF. The chain links TRBV7-9 to TRBJ2-5; 7 bases align to TRBD1. Germline CDR1 SEHNR, CDR2 FQNEAQ (reference sequence). The CDR3 length is 14 residues. V was pared by 6 bases and J by 2 bases, with 6 bases of the junction left unmatched.

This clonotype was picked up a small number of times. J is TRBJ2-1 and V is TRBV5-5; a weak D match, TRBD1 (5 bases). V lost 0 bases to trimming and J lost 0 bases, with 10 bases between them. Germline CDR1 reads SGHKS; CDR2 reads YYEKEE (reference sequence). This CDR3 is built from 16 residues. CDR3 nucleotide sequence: TGTGCCAGCAGCTTGGGCACAGGATACTCCTACAATGAGCAGTTCTTC. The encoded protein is CASSLGTGYSYNEQFF.

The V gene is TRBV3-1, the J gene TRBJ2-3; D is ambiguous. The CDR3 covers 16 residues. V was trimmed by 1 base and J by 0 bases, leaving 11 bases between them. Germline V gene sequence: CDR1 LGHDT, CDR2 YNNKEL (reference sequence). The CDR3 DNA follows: TGTGCCAGCAGCCAAGGGATCGACACTAGCACAGATACGCAGTATTTT. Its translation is CASSQGIDTSTDTQYF.

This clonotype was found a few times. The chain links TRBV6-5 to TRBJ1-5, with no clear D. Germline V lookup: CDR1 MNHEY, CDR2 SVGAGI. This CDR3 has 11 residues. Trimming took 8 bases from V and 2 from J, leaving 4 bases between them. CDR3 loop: CASGGNQPQHF. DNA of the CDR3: TGTGCCAGCGGAGGCAATCAGCCCCAGCATTTT.

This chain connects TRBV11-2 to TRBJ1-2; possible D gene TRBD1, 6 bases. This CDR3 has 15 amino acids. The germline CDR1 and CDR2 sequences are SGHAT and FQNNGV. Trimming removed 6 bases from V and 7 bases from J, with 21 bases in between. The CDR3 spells CASRGHRVGLTGYTF. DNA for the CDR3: TGTGCCAGCAGGGGACACAGGGTCGGCCTTACTGGCTACACCTTC.

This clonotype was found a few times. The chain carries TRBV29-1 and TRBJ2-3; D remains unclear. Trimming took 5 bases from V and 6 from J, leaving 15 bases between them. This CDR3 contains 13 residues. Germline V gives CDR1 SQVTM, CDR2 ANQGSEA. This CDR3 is CSVTHFHGDTQYF. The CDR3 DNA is TGCAGCGTTACCCACTTCCACGGGGATACGCAGTATTTT.

The CDR3 DNA reads as TGCGCCAGCGGGCAGGGAGGTTCCTATTCACCCCTCCACTTT. This codes for CASGQGGSYSPLHF. V is TRBV10-2 and J is TRBJ1-6; D is perhaps TRBD1 (5 bases). The CDR3 length is 14 residues. Germline V gene lookup returns CDR1 WSHSY and CDR2 SAAADI. V dropped 8 bases and J dropped 8 bases, with 16 bases sitting between them.

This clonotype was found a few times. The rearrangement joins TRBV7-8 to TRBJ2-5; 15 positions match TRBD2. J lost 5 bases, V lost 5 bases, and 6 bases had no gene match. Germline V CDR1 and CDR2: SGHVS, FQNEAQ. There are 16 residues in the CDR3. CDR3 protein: CASSLGLAGGHETQYF. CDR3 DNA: TGTGCCAGCAGCCTCGGACTAGCGGGGGGGCACGAGACCCAGTACTTC.

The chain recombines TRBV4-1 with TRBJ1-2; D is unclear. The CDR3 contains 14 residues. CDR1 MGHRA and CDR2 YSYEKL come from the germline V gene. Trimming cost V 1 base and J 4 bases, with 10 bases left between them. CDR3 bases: TGCGCCAGCAGCCAAGGCCCGGAACTCTATGGCTACACCTTC. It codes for CASSQGPELYGYTF.

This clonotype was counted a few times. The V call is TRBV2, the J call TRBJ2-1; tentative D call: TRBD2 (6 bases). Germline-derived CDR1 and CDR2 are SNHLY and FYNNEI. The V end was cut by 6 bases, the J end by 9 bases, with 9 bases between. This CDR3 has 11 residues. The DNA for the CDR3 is TGTGCCAGCAGCTGGGGAGGTGAGCAGTTCTTC. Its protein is CASSWGGEQFF. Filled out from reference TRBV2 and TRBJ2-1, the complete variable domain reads EPEVTQTPSHQVTQMGQEVILRCVPISNHLYFYWYRQILGQKVEFLVSFYNNEISEKSEIFDDQFSVERPDGSNFTLKIRSTKLEDSAMYFCASSWGGEQFFGPGTRLTVL.

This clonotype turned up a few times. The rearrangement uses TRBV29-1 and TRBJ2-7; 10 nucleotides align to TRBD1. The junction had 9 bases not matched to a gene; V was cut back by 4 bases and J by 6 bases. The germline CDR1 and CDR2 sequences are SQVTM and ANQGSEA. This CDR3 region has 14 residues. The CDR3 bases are TGCAGCGTTGGCCACGGGACAGGGGATTCCGAGCAGTACTTC. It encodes CSVGHGTGDSEQYF.

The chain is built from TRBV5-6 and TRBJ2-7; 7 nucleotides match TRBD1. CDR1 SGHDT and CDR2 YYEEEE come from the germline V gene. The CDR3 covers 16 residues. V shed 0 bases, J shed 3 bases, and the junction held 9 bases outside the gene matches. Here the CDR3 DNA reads TGTGCCAGCAGCTTGGAGACAGGGTTGAAAGTCTACGAGCAGTACTTC. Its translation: CASSLETGLKVYEQYF.

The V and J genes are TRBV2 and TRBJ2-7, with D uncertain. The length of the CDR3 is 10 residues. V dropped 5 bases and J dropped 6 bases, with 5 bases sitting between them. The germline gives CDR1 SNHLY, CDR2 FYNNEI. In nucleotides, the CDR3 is TGTGCCAGCAGTAATGCCGAGCAGTACTTC. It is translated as CASSNAEQYF.